This T cell receptor beta chain was captured in a study of T cell repertoires in cytomegalovirus infection. There are many counts of this clonotype. TCRdb called the reads again in MiXCR, with one record for every CDR3 protein. The sample shows 200,000 to 300,000 distinct CDR3 sequences, 12% of them seen only once. V trimming: 4 bases; J trimming: 6 bases; junction bases outside the gene matches: 5. Per the germline V gene, CDR1 is LGHNA and CDR2 is YSLEER. The CDR3 loop spans 14 amino acids. The sequencing sample was made of PBMCs. The origin of this receptor is a human donor in good health (CMV status not recorded). Some clones in this sample may be carry-over from other donors' samples. V usage is TRBV4-3 and J usage is TRBJ2-1; 8 nucleotides align to TRBD2. The CDR3 loop reads CASSRGGTSNEQFF. The CDR3 DNA reads TGCGCCAGCAGCCGGGGAGGGACTAGCAATGAGCAGTTCTTC.